The T cell receptor beta chain described here comes from a study of T cell changes during pregnancy in multiple sclerosis (dated by TCRdb to 2018 to 2020). Context from the whole study: Changes in the T cell repertoire over the course of pregnancy were examined in this study in women with multiple sclerosis.

Reading from cysteine to phenylalanine, the CDR3 counts 13 amino acids. Left in the record is the CDR3 DNA by itself, 39 bases read in frame from the first base. The germline V gene provides CDR1 SGDLS and CDR2 YYNGEE. V and J lose 3 bases and 8 bases, and a span of 14 bases separates them. About this clone: Its cognate antigen has yet to be identified. It has no much larger one-base neighbor in the sample; base qualities were not kept.

The library relied on the immunoSEQ multiplex PCR assay. Drawn from immuneACCESS, this table holds only the in-frame rearrangements with V and J called that TCRdb kept. Clones are partly lost; checked studies trace under half to an unresolved V gene and leave the rest unexplained. For this sample there are roughly 110,000 clones; 80% to 95% appear just once. Around 0.8% of the sample comes from the top ten. The sample here was peripheral blood, taken in the third trimester of pregnancy. This clonotype originated in a female donor in good health, enrolled as a control in a pregnancy study. The chain was built from TRBV9 and TRBJ1-2; the D gene cannot be resolved reliably. The nucleotide sequence is given as TGTGCCAGCAGCGCGCTCGGGGAGTCCGGCTACACCTTC. Its amino acids are CASSALGESGYTF.